Presented here are 18 T cell receptor beta chains from one specimen sequenced in a study of T cells after yellow fever vaccination. TCRdb re-called the 5' RACE reads through MiXCR, storing one row per CDR3 protein. The sample has 250,000 to 300,000 distinct CDR3 sequences; 5.2% are singletons. Sequencing used CD4+ T cells sorted from PBMCs, obtained on the day of the yellow fever booster vaccination. These receptors all stem from a young man who received the YFV17D yellow fever vaccine.

The gene calls are TRBV4-2 and TRBJ1-2; 7 nucleotides match TRBD1. The CDR3 extends over 15 amino acids. Trimming cost V 3 bases and J 1 base; bases outside gene matches: 5. The germline gives CDR1 LGHNA, CDR2 YNFKEQ. CDR3 in amino acids: CASSHPDRFNYGYTF. The CDR3 nucleotides are TGTGCCAGCAGCCACCCGGACAGGTTTAACTATGGCTACACCTTC.

This clonotype has only a few counts. The chain links TRBV20-1 to TRBJ2-5, with a possible D match to TRBD1 (6 bases). The CDR3 loop spans 14 amino acids. The germline CDR1 and CDR2 sequences are DFQATT and SNEGSKA (reference sequence). Trimming removed 0 bases from V and 4 bases from J, with 12 bases in between. The CDR3 is CSARDQGGLETQYF. The CDR3 bases are TGCAGTGCTAGAGATCAAGGGGGTTTAGAGACCCAGTACTTC.

This clonotype was counted only a few times. This chain connects TRBV10-3 to TRBJ1-1; 9 nucleotides agree with TRBD1. V was pared by 10 bases and J by 5 bases, with 8 bases of the junction left unmatched. The CDR3 is 13 residues long. Germline CDR1 and CDR2: ENHRY and SYGVKD. The CDR3: CATSTGGGTEAFF. DNA for the CDR3: TGTGCCACTTCGACAGGGGGAGGTACTGAAGCTTTCTTT.

The chain is built from TRBV21-1 and TRBJ2-1; the table's D call TRBD1 went unverified against the DNA. TRBV21-1 is given as a pseudogene. The CDR3 consists of 15 residues. The CDR3 loop is CASSKGGADYNEQFF. CDR3 nucleotide sequence: TGTGCCAGCAGCAAAGGTGGGGCAGACTACAATGAGCAGTTCTTC.

In its sample, this clonotype was seen a few times. This chain uses TRBV20-1 with TRBJ2-5; no firm D call. Germline loops: CDR1 DFQATT, CDR2 SNEGSKA (reference sequence). CDR3 length equals 11 residues. CDR3 nucleotide sequence: TGCAGGCCCGGAAACGCAGAGACCCAGTACTTC. Protein: CRPGNAETQYF.

V gene TRBV5-1 combines with J gene TRBJ2-7, with D perhaps TRBD1 (6 bases). V was cut by 4 bases and J by 0 bases, with 17 bases left in between. This CDR3 region has 16 residues. Looked up from germline, CDR1 is SGHRS and CDR2 is YFSETQ. CDR3 DNA sequence: TGCGCCAGCAGCGCGACGGGACACCAAACCTCCTACGAGCAGTACTTC. It is translated as CASSATGHQTSYEQYF.

The chain is built from TRBV14 and TRBJ2-1, with 10 bases lining up with TRBD1. V dropped 4 bases and J dropped 7; count of bases not matched to a gene: 4. This CDR3 has 14 residues. Germline CDR1 SGHDN, CDR2 FVKESK. The CDR3 protein is CASSPRTGGNEQFF. As DNA, the CDR3 is TGTGCCAGCAGCCCTAGGACAGGGGGTAATGAGCAGTTCTTC.

This clonotype appeared many times. The CDR3 region has the DNA TGCAGTGCTAGACCCGGGACAGGGTCAGATACGCAGTATTTT. It translates to CSARPGTGSDTQYF. The chain employs TRBV20-1 and TRBJ2-3, with TRBD1 identical over 9 bases. The CDR3 is made up of 14 amino acids. V lost 2 bases to trimming and J lost 4 bases; unmatched junction nucleotides: 4. Germline V gene data show CDR1 as DFQATT and CDR2 as SNEGSKA (reference sequence).

The chain links TRBV5-1 to TRBJ1-2, with D tentatively TRBD1 (5 bases). The CDR3 spans 14 residues. Trimming stripped 8 bases from V and 5 bases from J, with 19 bases between. The germline CDR1 and CDR2 sequences are SGHRS and YFSETQ. CDR3 sequence: CASRGEANPYGYTF. The CDR3, as DNA: TGCGCCAGTCGAGGGGAAGCAAACCCGTATGGCTACACCTTC. The whole variable domain, filled in from reference TRBV5-1 and TRBJ1-2, reads KAGVTQTPRYLIKTRGQQVTLSCSPISGHRSVSWYQQTPGQGLQFLFEYFSETQRNKGNFPGRFSGRQFSNSRSEMNVSTLELGDSALYLCASRGEANPYGYTFGSGTRLTVV.

This clonotype was counted only a few times. The V call is TRBV12-3 or TRBV12-4, the J call TRBJ1-5; D unresolved. With 4 bases removed from V and 6 bases from J, the gap between germline ends came to 7 bases. CDR3 length equals 12 residues. The CDR3 region has the DNA TGTGCCAGCAGTTCCCGGGGTCAGCCCCAGCATTTT. Translation: CASSSRGQPQHF.

This clonotype was counted a few times. This rearrangement joins TRBV10-3 to TRBJ1-1, with 7 bases aligning to TRBD1. CDR1 is ENHRY and CDR2 is SYGVKD in the germline V gene. The CDR3 runs to 13 residues. V shed 4 bases, J shed 4 bases, and the junction held 3 bases outside the gene matches. This chain's CDR3 is CAISGAGGTEAFF. The CDR3 bases are TGTGCCATCAGTGGGGCAGGGGGCACTGAAGCTTTCTTT.

This clonotype was seen ten or more times. The J gene is TRBJ2-7, the V gene TRBV2; D call uncertain. V shed 6 bases and J shed 5 bases, with 11 bases lying between them. Germline V lookup: CDR1 SNHLY, CDR2 FYNNEI. The CDR3 is 12 amino acids. As DNA, the CDR3 is TGTGCCAGCAGGTCTAGTTTCCACGAGCAGTACTTC. This gives the protein CASRSSFHEQYF.

Ten or more counts support this clonotype. The V gene is TRBV5-1, the J gene TRBJ1-2; D uncertain. Germline-derived CDR1 and CDR2 are SGHRS and YFSETQ. V lost 1 base and J 7 bases, leaving 11 bases between the germline ends. There are 13 residues in the CDR3. The CDR3 loop is CASSLFLNTGYTF. In DNA, the CDR3 is TGCGCCAGCAGCTTGTTTTTAAACACTGGCTACACCTTC.

This clonotype was counted at least ten times. The chain is built from TRBV4-2 and TRBJ2-3; D remains ambiguous. CDR1 and CDR2 from the germline V gene are LGHNA and YNFKEQ. Trimming removed 1 base at V and 1 base at J, with 21 bases between. The CDR3 has 19 amino acids. CDR3 nucleotide sequence: TGTGCCAGCAGCCAAGGATTGGCCCAGGCAGCCCCTGGCACAGATACGCAGTATTTT. Translation: CASSQGLAQAAPGTDTQYF.

This chain's CDR3 is CSATLGGTGGSSNQPQHF. The CDR3 DNA sequence: TGCAGTGCTACCCTTGGGGGGACAGGGGGGTCTAGCAATCAGCCCCAGCATTTT. V and J are TRBV20-1 and TRBJ1-5, with 11 positions matching TRBD1. The CDR3 sequence is 18 residues long. CDR1 is DFQATT, CDR2 SNEGSKA, per germline (reference sequence). J gave up 0 bases and V 4 bases, and 11 bases lay outside the gene matches.

This clonotype has at least ten counts. The V gene is TRBV30, the J gene TRBJ2-7; 7 positions match TRBD2. V shed 4 bases, J shed 0 bases, and the junction held 3 bases outside the gene matches. Germline V gene sequence: CDR1 GTSNPN, CDR2 SVGIG (reference sequence). The CDR3 length is 13 residues. CDR3 sequence: CAWIGGTSYEQYF. CDR3 in DNA: TGTGCCTGGATCGGGGGGACCTCCTACGAGCAGTACTTC.

This clonotype was observed many times. The genes are TRBV6-7 and TRBJ1-2; D gene unclear. TRBV6-7 is sorted into the ORF group, with uncertain function. This CDR3 region has 14 residues. V shed 8 bases and J shed 1 base, with 14 bases lying between them. This CDR3 is CASLGRTINYGYTF. The DNA of the CDR3 is TGTGCCAGCCTGGGCAGGACTATTAACTATGGCTACACCTTC.

This clonotype occurred many times. The chain uses TRBV6-4 and TRBJ1-2; D gene uncertain. V gave up 6 bases and J gave up 4 bases, with 9 bases separating them. The CDR3 consists of 12 residues. CDR1 MRHNA and CDR2 SNTAGT come from the germline V gene. Written as DNA, the CDR3 is TGTGCCAGCAGACACCTGACCTATGGCTACACCTTC. This encodes CASRHLTYGYTF.